This T cell receptor beta chain was recorded in a study of beta chain features in type 1 diabetes. Expressed TCRB transcripts were sequenced because the isolated RNA had all been reverse transcribed beforehand. TCRdb keeps only in-frame clones here, not all; method: immunoSEQ multiplex PCR. This sample has under 400,000 clones, with roughly 13% found just once. The CDR3 loop spans 12 amino acids. The origin of this receptor is a man aged 18 to 35 in good health. The sequencing input was naive CD4+ T cells from blood. The chain has TRBV1 and TRBJ1-1. TRBV1 is reported as a pseudogene. The CDR3 reads CTSSQADTEAFF. CDR3 DNA: TGCACCAGCAGCCAAGCGGACACTGAAGCTTTCTTT.